This T cell receptor (beta chain) was retrieved from a study of vaccination and CD4 T cells after COVID-19. Looking at the study overall: Spike peptides, overlapping and drawn from SARS-CoV-2, HCoV-NL63, HCoV-OC43 and HCoV-229E, were used to stimulate cells.

The CDR3 is 14 amino acids. V was clipped by 4 bases and J by 9 bases, with 16 bases between them. CDR1 is DFQATT and CDR2 is SNEGSKA in the germline V gene (reference sequence). The treatment was: approximately 9-day PBMC culture with coronavirus spike peptide pools or control peptides (ViraFEST assay). Fewer than 2.5 million PBMCs per well were cultured with roughly 9.6 IU/ml IL-2 and about 9.7 ug/ml peptide pools. Researchers used the Oncomine TCR Beta short-read assay to sequence DNA from cultured CD4+ T cells. MiXCR, applied by TCRdb to the PCR reads, yields one record per CDR3 protein. The sample holds roughly 12,000 distinct CDR3 sequences, around 50% seen once. Note on this clonotype: Its specificity is unknown.

The specimen was CD4+ T cells from blood, cultured in vitro. The chain recombines TRBV20-1 with TRBJ1-6, with D perhaps matching TRBD1 (6 bases). This clonotype was sampled from a human donor who had recovered from COVID-19. The CDR3 region is CSATQGIRVSPLHF. CDR3 in DNA: TGCAGTGCTACACAGGGAATTAGGGTTTCACCCCTCCACTTT.